This paragraph covers one TCR beta chain sequence. The antigen is unknown. The sample belongs to a study of long-term antiretroviral therapy in people with HIV. V was cut by 6 bases and J by 3 bases, with 15 bases left in between. The germline V gene encodes CDR1 SNHLY and CDR2 FYNNEI. This CDR3 is 14 amino acids long. Study-level results: Pre-ART expanded TRB clones stayed dominant throughout, though often decreasing after ART.

A v3.0 immunoSEQ assay was performed at survey level. Clones were sequenced by immunoSEQ multiplex PCR, and TCRdb holds only the in-frame ones, with some missing. The sample has roughly 27,000 clones, roughly 85% seen once. The J gene is TRBJ2-7, the V gene TRBV2; D perhaps matches TRBD2 (6 bases). The receptor's source is a middle-aged man with HIV. Here the sequenced sample was unsorted PBMCs, taken 2.3 years after starting antiretroviral therapy. The CDR3 coding sequence is TGTGCCAGCAGGAGCACCTCGGGGGTCTACGAGCAGTACTTC. Its protein product is CASRSTSGVYEQYF.